Only one count was recorded for the clone carrying this TCR beta chain. This record belongs to a study of blood T cell repertoires in COVID-19. Study background: Sources were T cells, B-cell-depleted T cells, or PBMCs; the material itself was cDNA or gDNA.

Source study methods: From reference gene primer amplification, estimates of nucleated cell counts were derived. Data came from immunoSEQ multiplex PCR; TCRdb stores just in-frame clones and leaves some out. V and J calls and clone size come straight from that table; D and trimming were deduced from the DNA. The profile shows around 5,500 clones, 90% of them singletons. This CDR3 has 15 amino acids. Germline lookup yields CDR1 SGHNT and CDR2 YYREEE (reference sequence). Trimming removed 4 bases from V and 0 bases from J; junction bases left unmatched: 4. Sequencing was done on a sample of peripheral blood. The chain recombines TRBV5-4 with TRBJ2-3; 8 bases line up with TRBD2. The source of this sequence is a man aged 60-69 years with acute or convalescent COVID-19. The CDR3 protein is CASSTSSGSTDTQYF. The DNA of the CDR3 is TGTGCCAGCAGCACCTCTAGCGGGAGCACAGATACGCAGTATTTT.